Shown below are 23 T cell receptor beta chains from a single sample sequenced in a study of cytomegalovirus exposure and HLA in healthy donors. Libraries were prepared by immunoSEQ multiplex PCR; TCRdb keeps only in-frame clonotypes and omits some of them. The table has fewer than 300,000 clones, more than 75% seen once. Sequenced material: PBMCs. Receptors originate from a woman aged 18-35 years in good health and CMV-seronegative.

The genes are TRBV27 and TRBJ1-1, with TRBD1 matching 9 bases. The V and J ends lost 6 bases and 0 bases, in that order; junction bases with no gene match: 11. This CDR3 is built from 17 residues. The germline V gene encodes CDR1 MNHEY and CDR2 SMNVEV (reference sequence). As DNA, the CDR3 is TGTGCCAGCAGGTCTGCCGGGACAGGGTGGGTGAACACTGAAGCTTTCTTT. This encodes CASRSAGTGWVNTEAFF.

The J gene is TRBJ2-5, the V gene TRBV7-7; 7 bases align to TRBD2. Unmatched junction bases numbered 9, after V lost 3 bases and J lost 5 bases. The CDR3 totals 15 residues. Germline CDR1 SSHAT, CDR2 FNYEAQ (reference sequence). CDR3 protein: CASSFGGGPSETQYF. As DNA, the CDR3 is TGTGCCAGCAGCTTTGGGGGAGGGCCTTCCGAGACCCAGTACTTC.

The chain combines TRBV4-2 with TRBJ1-3; D not resolved. The ends were cut back, 2 bases at V and 2 bases at J, with 13 bases in the middle. Germline V CDR1 and CDR2: LGHNA, YNFKEQ. The CDR3 has 16 amino acids. This CDR3 reads CASSQLSGSTGNTIYF. Here the CDR3 DNA reads TGTGCCAGCAGCCAATTGTCGGGATCTACTGGAAACACCATATATTTT.

The chain joins TRBV19 to TRBJ1-5; 8 positions agree with TRBD1. J was trimmed by 6 bases and V by 3 bases; bases with no gene match: 7. This CDR3 has 15 amino acids. CDR1 LNHDA and CDR2 SQIVND come from the germline V gene (reference sequence). The CDR3 DNA reads TGTGCCAGTAGTATGGGTCAGGGGGCGATTCAGCCCCAGCATTTT. It translates to CASSMGQGAIQPQHF.

The chain has TRBV7-8 and TRBJ2-1; 8 nucleotides agree with TRBD2. V was clipped by 3 bases and J by 6 bases; unmatched bases: 7. This CDR3 spans 15 amino acids. Germline V gives CDR1 SGHVS, CDR2 FQNEAQ. This chain's CDR3 is CASSFGSGTGNEQFF. CDR3 coding DNA: TGTGCCAGCAGCTTTGGTAGCGGGACGGGCAATGAGCAGTTCTTC.

This clone was observed a single time. J is TRBJ2-5 and V is TRBV7-8; unclear D gene. The CDR3 contains 13 residues. With 7 bases removed from V and 5 bases from J, the gap between germline ends came to 14 bases. Germline V CDR1 and CDR2: SGHVS, FQNEAQ. CDR3 in amino acids: CASTIHPEETQYF. CDR3 DNA: TGTGCCAGCACCATACACCCGGAGGAGACCCAGTACTTC.

On this clone itself: One junction end does not reproduce the germline sequence, and a read error may be involved. This chain links TRBV5-5 with TRBJ2-7; TRBD2 might be the D (5 bases). CDR1 SGHKS and CDR2 YYEKEE come from the germline V gene (reference sequence). This CDR3 spans 14 amino acids. The CDR3 region is CASSSVSGSEIPNF. The CDR3 DNA sequence: TGTGCCAGCAGCTCCGTTAGTGGGAGCGAAATACCGAACTTC.

The V gene is TRBV28, the J gene TRBJ2-6; D remains ambiguous. CDR1 and CDR2 (germline): MDHEN, SYDVKM. The CDR3 totals 13 residues. Trimming stripped 7 bases from V and 0 bases from J, with 4 bases between. The DNA for the CDR3 is TGTGCCAGCACCAGCTCTGGGGCCAACGTCCTGACTTTC. Encoded protein: CASTSSGANVLTF.

The chain couples TRBV6-5 to TRBJ2-1; D remains unclear. CDR1 and CDR2 (germline): MNHEY, SVGAGI. V was shortened by 5 bases and J by 0 bases, with 11 bases between the two germline ends. The CDR3 runs 15 residues. The CDR3 nucleotides are TGTGCCAGCAGTCCAGGCCGAAACTCCTACAATGAGCAGTTCTTC. Translating gives CASSPGRNSYNEQFF.

This chain joins TRBV7-7 and TRBJ2-3; tentatively, D is TRBD1 (6 bases). The CDR3 covers 16 residues. Germline CDR1 and CDR2: SSHAT and FNYEAQ (reference sequence). Trimming removed 2 bases at V and 5 bases at J, with 17 bases between. This CDR3 reads CASSLRPGDRGDTQYF. The CDR3, as DNA: TGTGCCAGCAGCTTACGCCCAGGGGATCGGGGAGATACGCAGTATTTT.

The chain carries TRBV18 and TRBJ2-7; D gene uncertain. V lost 5 bases, J lost 4 bases, and 12 bases lay in between. CDR3 length equals 13 residues. Germline values: CDR1 KGHSH, CDR2 LQKENI. The DNA of the CDR3 is TGTGCCAGCTCATACCCGCTCAGTTACGAGCAGTACTTC. Amino acid sequence: CASSYPLSYEQYF. Supplemented by reference TRBV18 and TRBJ2-7, the full variable domain reads NAGVMQNPRHLVRRRGQEARLRCSPMKGHSHVYWYRQLPEEGLKFMVYLQKENIIDESGMPKERFSAEFPKEGPSILRIQQVVRGDSAAYFCASSYPLSYEQYFGPGTRLTVT.

The chain uses TRBV28 and TRBJ2-5; 9 bases align to TRBD2. The CDR3 loop spans 16 amino acids. The germline CDR1 and CDR2 sequences are MDHEN and SYDVKM. V lost 6 bases and J lost 5; bases outside the gene matches: 13. The CDR3: CASRPAREGYGETQYF. DNA of the CDR3: TGTGCCAGCAGGCCCGCGCGGGAGGGGTACGGGGAGACCCAGTACTTC.

J is TRBJ2-6 and V is TRBV25-1, with 9 bases fitting TRBD1. The CDR3 extends over 16 amino acids. CDR1 is MGHDK, CDR2 SYGVNS, per germline. With 6 bases clipped from V and 3 bases from J, the junction kept 6 bases outside the gene matches. The CDR3: CASSEDRGYGANVLTF. The CDR3 bases are TGTGCCAGCAGCGAAGACAGGGGGTATGGGGCCAACGTCCTGACTTTC.

The chain combines TRBV15 with TRBJ2-1, with D possibly matching TRBD1 (5 bases). Trimming removed 0 bases at V and 15 bases at J, with 12 bases between. The length of the CDR3 is 12 residues. Germline-derived CDR1 and CDR2 are LNHNV and YYDKDF (reference sequence). DNA of the CDR3: TGTGCCACCAGCAGAGATGGACACGGTGGGTTCTTC. It is translated as CATSRDGHGGFF.

The chain carries TRBV7-9 and TRBJ2-3; D not certain. The CDR3 loop spans 15 amino acids. V lost 0 bases and J lost 2, with 9 bases in between. The germline V gene encodes CDR1 SEHNR and CDR2 FQNEAQ (reference sequence). The chain's CDR3 is CASSLAWQVTDTQYF. As DNA, the CDR3 is TGTGCCAGCAGCTTAGCGTGGCAAGTCACAGATACGCAGTATTTT.

The genes are TRBV5-5 and TRBJ2-3, with TRBD2 identical over 12 bases. V was clipped by 4 bases and J by 6 bases; unmatched bases: 6. This CDR3 contains 15 residues. CDR1 SGHKS and CDR2 YYEKEE come from the germline V gene (reference sequence). DNA for the CDR3: TGTGCCAGCAGCGGGTCCGGGACTAGCGGGGATACGCAGTATTTT. Its protein is CASSGSGTSGDTQYF.

In this sample, this clone turned up many times. The rearrangement uses TRBV12-5 and TRBJ2-7; D unresolved. Germline values: CDR1 LGHNT, CDR2 FRNRAP. CDR3 length: 11 amino acids. V lost 6 bases and J 7 bases, leaving 10 bases between the germline ends. In nucleotides, the CDR3 is TGTGCTAGTGGGAGCGCAAGAGAGCAGTACTTC. This translates into CASGSAREQYF.

The rearrangement links TRBV9 to TRBJ2-3; 7 bases line up with TRBD2. Trimming cost V 3 bases and J 3 bases; bases outside gene matches: 10. Germline V gives CDR1 SGDLS, CDR2 YYNGEE. This CDR3 contains 16 residues. Here the CDR3 reads CASSGSRGELTDTQYF. DNA of the CDR3: TGTGCCAGCAGCGGATCCCGGGGGGAGTTGACAGATACGCAGTATTTT.

This clone was counted once. The chain links TRBV18 to TRBJ2-7; 8 bases line up with TRBD2. The germline gives CDR1 KGHSH, CDR2 LQKENI. Trimming took 3 bases from V and 2 from J; bases not matched to a gene: 6. This CDR3 spans 15 amino acids. CDR3 in amino acids: CASSPAGGKTYEQYF. CDR3 DNA sequence: TGTGCCAGCTCACCGGCGGGAGGCAAAACCTACGAGCAGTACTTC.

The V gene is TRBV15, the J gene TRBJ2-7, with D possibly being TRBD2 (5 bases). This CDR3 has 11 residues. Germline loops: CDR1 LNHNV, CDR2 YYDKDF (reference sequence). Trimming took off 8 bases at V and 7 bases at J, with 12 bases between the two ends. CDR3 sequence reads: CATEGTREQYF. CDR3 sequence (DNA): TGTGCCACCGAGGGAACGCGGGAGCAGTACTTC.

This chain links TRBV29-1 with TRBJ1-3; 7 nucleotides align to TRBD1. The CDR3 runs to 11 residues. V was clipped by 6 bases and J by 4 bases; unmatched bases: 0. In germline, CDR1 is SQVTM, CDR2 ANQGSEA. CDR3 loop: CSVDRGNTIYF. CDR3 DNA: TGCAGCGTGGACAGGGGAAACACCATATATTTT. The full variable domain, its missing parts supplied by reference TRBV29-1 and TRBJ1-3, is SAVISQKPSRDICQRGTSLTIQCQVDSQVTMMFWYRQQPGQSLTLIATANQGSEATYESGFVIDKFPISRPNLTFSTLTVSNMSPEDSSIYLCSVDRGNTIYFGEGSWLTVV.

The rearrangement links TRBV6-5 to TRBJ2-1; 7 bases line up with TRBD2. This CDR3 spans 13 amino acids. Germline V gene sequence: CDR1 MNHEY, CDR2 SVGAGI. With V trimmed by 4 bases and J by 5 bases, 2 bases remained unmatched. CDR3 DNA sequence: TGTGCCAGCAGTTCCGGGACTAACAATGAGCAGTTCTTC. Translating it yields CASSSGTNNEQFF.

The V and J genes are TRBV4-3 and TRBJ1-2, with D possibly matching TRBD1 (5 bases). V lost 1 base to trimming and J lost 9 bases, with 12 bases between them. This CDR3 region has 13 residues. Per the germline V gene, CDR1 is LGHNA and CDR2 is YSLEER. The CDR3 region is CASSQVSTGRYTF. The CDR3 DNA is TGCGCCAGCAGCCAAGTTAGCACAGGTCGCTACACCTTC.